This T cell receptor (beta chain) was sequenced in a study of T cell responses to AZD1222 COVID-19 vaccine. Trimming took 3 bases from V and 4 from J, leaving 7 bases between them. Germline V gene lookup returns CDR1 GTSNPN and CDR2 SVGIG (reference sequence). This CDR3 has 11 amino acids. The table came from immunoSEQ multiplex PCR; TCRdb's copy has only in-frame clones and leaves some out. The table shows about 100,000 clones, with around 86% occurring only once. V usage is TRBV30 and J usage is TRBJ2-7, with D possibly TRBD2 on 5 matching bases. Here the sequenced sample was peripheral blood, taken 28 days after the second dose of the MenACWY control vaccine. The TCR comes from an adult who received the MenACWY meningococcal vaccine as a control. CDR3 nucleotides: TGTGCCTGGAGCCGGGGTTACGAGCAGTACTTC. This sequence encodes CAWSRGYEQYF.